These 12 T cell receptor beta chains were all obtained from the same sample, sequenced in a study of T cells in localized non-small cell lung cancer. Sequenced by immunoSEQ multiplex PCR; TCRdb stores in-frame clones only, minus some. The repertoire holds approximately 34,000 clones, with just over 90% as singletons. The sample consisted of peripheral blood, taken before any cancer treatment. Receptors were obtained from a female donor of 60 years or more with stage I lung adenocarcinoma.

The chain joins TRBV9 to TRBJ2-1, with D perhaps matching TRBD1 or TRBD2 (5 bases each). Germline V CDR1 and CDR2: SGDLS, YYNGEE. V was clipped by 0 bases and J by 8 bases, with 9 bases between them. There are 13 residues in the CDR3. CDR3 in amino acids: CASSVGGADEQFF. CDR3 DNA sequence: TGTGCCAGCAGCGTAGGAGGGGCAGATGAGCAGTTCTTC.

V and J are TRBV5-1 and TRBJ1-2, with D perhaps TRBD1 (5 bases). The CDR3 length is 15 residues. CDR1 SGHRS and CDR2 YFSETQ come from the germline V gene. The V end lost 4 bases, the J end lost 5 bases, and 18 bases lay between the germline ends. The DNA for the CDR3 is TGCGCCAGCAGCATACTTTTGGGGGTAGCTTATGGCTACACCTTC. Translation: CASSILLGVAYGYTF.

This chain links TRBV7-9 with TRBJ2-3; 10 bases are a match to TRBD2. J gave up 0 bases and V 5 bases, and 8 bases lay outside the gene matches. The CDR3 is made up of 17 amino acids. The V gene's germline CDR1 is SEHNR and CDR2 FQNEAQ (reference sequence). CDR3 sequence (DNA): TGTGCCAGCAGCCGGAGGACTAGCGGAGCTAGCACAGATACGCAGTATTTT. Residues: CASSRRTSGASTDTQYF.

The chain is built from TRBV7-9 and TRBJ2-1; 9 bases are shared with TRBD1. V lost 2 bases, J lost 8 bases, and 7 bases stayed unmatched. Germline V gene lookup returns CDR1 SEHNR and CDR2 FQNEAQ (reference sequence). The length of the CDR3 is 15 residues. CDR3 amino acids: CASSLRQGELYEQFF. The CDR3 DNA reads TGTGCCAGCAGCTTACGACAGGGGGAGTTGTATGAGCAGTTCTTC. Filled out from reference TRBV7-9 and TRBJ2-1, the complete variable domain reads DTGVSQNPRHKITKRGQNVTFRCDPISEHNRLYWYRQTLGQGPEFLTYFQNEAQLEKSRLLSDRFSAERPKGSFSTLEIQRTEQGDSAMYLCASSLRQGELYEQFFGPGTRLTVL.

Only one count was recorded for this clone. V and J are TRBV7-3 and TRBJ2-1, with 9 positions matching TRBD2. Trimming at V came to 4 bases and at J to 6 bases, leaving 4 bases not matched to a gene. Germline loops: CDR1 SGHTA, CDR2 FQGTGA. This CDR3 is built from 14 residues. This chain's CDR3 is CASSSGTSINEQFF. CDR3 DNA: TGTGCCAGCAGCTCCGGGACTAGCATCAATGAGCAGTTCTTC.

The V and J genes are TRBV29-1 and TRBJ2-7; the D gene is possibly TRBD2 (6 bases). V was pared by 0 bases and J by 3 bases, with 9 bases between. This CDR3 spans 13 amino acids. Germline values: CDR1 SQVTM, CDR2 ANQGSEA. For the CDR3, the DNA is TGCAGCGTTGAAGACGCGGGGAGCTACGAGCAGTACTTC. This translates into CSVEDAGSYEQYF.

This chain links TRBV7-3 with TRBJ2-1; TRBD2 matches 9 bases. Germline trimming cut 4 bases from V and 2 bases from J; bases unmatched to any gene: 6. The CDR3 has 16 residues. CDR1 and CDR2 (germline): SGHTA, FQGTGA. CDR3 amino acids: CASSSVAGDAYNEQFF. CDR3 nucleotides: TGTGCCAGCAGCTCCGTAGCGGGAGACGCCTACAATGAGCAGTTCTTC.

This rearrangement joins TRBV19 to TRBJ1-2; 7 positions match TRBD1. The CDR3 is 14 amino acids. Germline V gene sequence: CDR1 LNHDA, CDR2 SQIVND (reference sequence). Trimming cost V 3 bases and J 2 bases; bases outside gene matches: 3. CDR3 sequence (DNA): TGTGCCAGTAGTATCCCAGGGGGAAACTATGGCTACACCTTC. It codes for CASSIPGGNYGYTF. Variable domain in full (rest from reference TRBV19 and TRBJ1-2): DGGITQSPKYLFRKEGQNVTLSCEQNLNHDAMYWYRQDPGQGLRLIYYSQIVNDFQKGDIAEGYSVSREKKESFPLTVTSAQKNPTAFYLCASSIPGGNYGYTFGSGTRLTVV.

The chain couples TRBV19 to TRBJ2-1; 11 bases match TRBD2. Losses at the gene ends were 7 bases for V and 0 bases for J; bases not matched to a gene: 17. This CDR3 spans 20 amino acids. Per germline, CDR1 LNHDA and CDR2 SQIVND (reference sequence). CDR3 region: CASTPRWGLADYSSYNEQFF. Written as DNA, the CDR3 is TGTGCCAGTACCCCCCGTTGGGGACTAGCGGACTACAGCTCCTACAATGAGCAGTTCTTC.

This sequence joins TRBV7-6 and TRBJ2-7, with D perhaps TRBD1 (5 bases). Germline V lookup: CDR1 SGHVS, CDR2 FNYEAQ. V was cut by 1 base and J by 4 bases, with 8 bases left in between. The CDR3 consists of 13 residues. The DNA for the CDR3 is TGTGCCAGCAGCTTAGAGGCAGGGTACGAGCAGTACTTC. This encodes CASSLEAGYEQYF.

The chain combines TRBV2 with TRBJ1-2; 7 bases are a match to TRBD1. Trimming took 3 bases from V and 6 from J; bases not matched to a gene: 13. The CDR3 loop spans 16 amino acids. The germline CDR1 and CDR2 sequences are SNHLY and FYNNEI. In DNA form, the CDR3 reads TGTGCCAGCAGTGAGTGGGGATTCACAGGGGACGATGGCTACACCTTC. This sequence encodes CASSEWGFTGDDGYTF.

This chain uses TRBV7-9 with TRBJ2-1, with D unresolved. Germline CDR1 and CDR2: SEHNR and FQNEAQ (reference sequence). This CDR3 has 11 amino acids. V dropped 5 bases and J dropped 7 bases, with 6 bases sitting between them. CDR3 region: CASSQVNEQFF. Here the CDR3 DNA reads TGTGCCAGCAGCCAGGTGAATGAGCAGTTCTTC. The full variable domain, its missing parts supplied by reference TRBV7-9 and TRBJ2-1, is DTGVSQNPRHKITKRGQNVTFRCDPISEHNRLYWYRQTLGQGPEFLTYFQNEAQLEKSRLLSDRFSAERPKGSFSTLEIQRTEQGDSAMYLCASSQVNEQFFGPGTRLTVL.